The TCR beta chain under discussion was sequenced for a study of OX40 agonist ivuxolimab in advanced cancers. In the study overall: The costimulatory receptor OX40 (CD134) was targeted by ivuxolimab, a fully human IgG2 agonistic monoclonal antibody. Patients were allowed to have had prior anti-PD-1, anti-PD-L1 or anti-CTLA-4 therapy, and more than 35% of the dose-escalation patients had been treated with checkpoint inhibitors. Of the approximately 54 dose-escalation patients, hepatocellular carcinoma was present in around 20, melanoma in roughly 15, renal cell carcinoma in 9 and head and neck cancer in 9. In the dose-escalation cohort, 65% to 90% of patients were male, and the mean age was approximately 64 years, with a range of roughly 23 to 85. The paper reports the monotherapy dose-escalation portion (N of about 52 patients) of the phase I ivuxolimab trial. Partial responses occurred in three dose-escalation patients, of whom one had hepatocellular carcinoma and two had cutaneous melanoma. The purpose of peripheral TCRbeta sequencing was to test whether ivuxolimab changed TCR sequence diversity and led to clonal T-cell expansion. Intravenous ivuxolimab was administered to patients every 2 weeks at six dose levels: 0.01, 0.1, 0.3, 1.5, 3 and 10 mg/kg. Points the paper makes about the study in general: Low levels of normalized T-cell clonal expansion were also seen in some patients who did not respond. Antigen specificity was not determined for the clonally expanded peripheral T cells. After ivuxolimab, expanded clones were on average more numerous among CD8+ T cells than among CD4+ T cells. At doses of 0.1 to 3.0 mg/kg, clonal expansion of both CD4+ and CD8+ T cells in blood was seen between baseline and week 6. Partial responders in the 0.1-3.0 mg/kg groups had among the lowest normalized peripheral clonal expansion, especially among CD8+ T cells.

Trimming removed 7 bases from V and 5 bases from J; the gene matches leave 9 bases unexplained. Reading from cysteine to phenylalanine, the CDR3 counts 14 amino acids. Just the 42-base CDR3 DNA is kept, in frame starting at base 1. Looking up the germline V gene (reference sequence) yields CDR1 LNHDA and CDR2 SQIVND. Genomic DNA was extracted from sorted cells for sequencing of the TCRbeta CDR3 region. The immunoSEQ Assay was used for sequencing of TCRbeta CDR3 regions. Imported from immuneACCESS, the table was reduced by TCRdb to in-frame sequences with V and J called. These copies leave out some clones; in studies compared against another copy, an unresolved V gene accounts for under half, and the cause of the remainder is not known. Within this sample are about 28,000 clones, with approximately 84% of them counted one time only. Clones ranked in the top ten supply approximately 28% of the sample.

As concerns this clone: No cognate antigen has been identified for it. No quality values exist for individual bases; no much larger clone is one base distant.

The trial excluded patients who had a history of autoimmune disease or were on systemic immunosuppression. Peripheral blood for TCR sequencing was collected from all dose cohorts at baseline, on cycle 4 day 1, and on cycle 7 day 1. Samples were obtained from an open-label, multicenter, first-in-human phase I dose-escalation trial of ivuxolimab. Adults with locally advanced or metastatic melanoma, renal cell carcinoma, hepatocellular carcinoma or head and neck squamous cell carcinoma were enrolled in the trial. Before TCR sequencing, CD4+ and CD8+ T cells were separately sorted from peripheral blood.

The specimen comprised CD4+ or CD8+ T cells sorted from blood, sampled in a trial of the OX40 agonist ivuxolimab. Rearrangement joined TRBV19 to TRBJ2-7; 9 nucleotides in the junction match TRBD1. The receptor comes from an adult with an advanced solid tumor such as melanoma, head and neck, liver or kidney cancer. The DNA sequence is TGTGCCAGTACCCCGGGACAGGGTCTGCACGAGCAGTACTTC. Its translation reads: CASTPGQGLHEQYF.